This entry lists 30 T cell receptor beta chains sequenced from one sample in a study of cytomegalovirus exposure and HLA in healthy donors. PCR employed 60 Vbeta and 13 Jbeta primers. Generated by immunoSEQ multiplex PCR, the TCRdb table keeps only in-frame clones and is missing some. The table has over 65,000 clones, about three quarters seen once; the top ten hold around 7.3%. The sample comprised PBMCs. These receptors all stem from a woman aged 25 to 45 in good health and CMV-seropositive.

This rearrangement joins TRBV7-2 to TRBJ2-3; TRBD1 matches at 7 bases. The V gene end was trimmed by 5 bases and the J gene end by 6 bases; junction bases not matched to a gene: 11. CDR1 is SGHTA, CDR2 FQGNSA, per germline. CDR3 length: 15 amino acids. The CDR3 nucleotides are TGTGCCAGCAGCCCGAGGGGGCAGGGGTGGGATACGCAGTATTTT. This translates into CASSPRGQGWDTQYF.

This chain joins TRBV5-4 and TRBJ1-2; 9 bases match TRBD1. This CDR3 is 13 amino acids long. Germline CDR1 is SGHNT and CDR2 is YYREEE (reference sequence). With 2 bases clipped from V and 8 bases from J, the junction kept 4 bases outside the gene matches. In DNA form, the CDR3 reads TGTGCCAGCAGCTTACAGGGGGCGGGCGGCTACACCTTC. This encodes CASSLQGAGGYTF.

The chain uses TRBV4-2 and TRBJ2-4; TRBD1 matches 12 bases. The V and J ends lost 3 bases and 0 bases, in that order; junction bases with no gene match: 9. CDR3 length: 19 amino acids. Germline CDR1 and CDR2: LGHNA and YNFKEQ. This CDR3 reads CASSQNRDRGLLAKNIQYF. The CDR3 region has the DNA TGTGCCAGCAGCCAGAACCGGGACAGGGGGCTTCTAGCCAAAAACATTCAGTACTTC.

J is TRBJ2-1 and V is TRBV27; TRBD2 agrees at 13 bases. This CDR3 comprises 20 residues. The J segment lost 0 bases and the V segment lost 4 bases, leaving 12 bases of the junction unmatched. From germline, CDR1 is MNHEY and CDR2 SMNVEV (reference sequence). The CDR3 DNA is TGTGCCAGCAGTTCACCCAGGACTAGCGGGAGAGGACGCTCCTACAATGAGCAGTTCTTC. Its protein is CASSSPRTSGRGRSYNEQFF.

This chain links TRBV29-1 with TRBJ2-3; 13 bases are shared with TRBD2. CDR1 and CDR2 from the germline V gene are SQVTM and ANQGSEA. The CDR3 covers 15 residues. V dropped 5 bases and J dropped 3; count of bases not matched to a gene: 5. The CDR3 is CSVLTSGRGTDTQYF. CDR3 coding DNA: TGCAGCGTTCTAACTAGCGGGAGGGGAACAGATACGCAGTATTTT.

The chain couples TRBV27 to TRBJ1-2, with 10 bases fitting TRBD1. V gave up 5 bases and J gave up 7 bases; unmatched junction bases: 4. The CDR3 consists of 13 residues. Germline V gene lookup returns CDR1 MNHEY and CDR2 SMNVEV (reference sequence). The CDR3 sequence is CASSPRDRGGYTF. The CDR3 DNA follows: TGTGCCAGCAGTCCCCGGGACAGGGGTGGCTACACCTTC.

The chain couples TRBV7-8 to TRBJ2-1; the match to TRBD2 covers 9 bases. Per the germline V gene, CDR1 is SGHVS and CDR2 is FQNEAQ. Losses at the gene ends were 1 base for V and 0 bases for J; bases not matched to a gene: 4. This CDR3 comprises 17 residues. The CDR3 sequence: CASSLVASGDSYNEQFF. In nucleotides, the CDR3 is TGTGCCAGCAGCTTAGTTGCTAGCGGGGACTCCTACAATGAGCAGTTCTTC.

This sequence joins TRBV27 and TRBJ1-5; 8 nucleotides match TRBD1. Germline values: CDR1 MNHEY, CDR2 SMNVEV (reference sequence). Unmatched junction bases numbered 4, after V lost 0 bases and J lost 6 bases. The CDR3 spans 15 residues. The chain's CDR3 is CASSLSRGRGQPQHF. DNA for the CDR3: TGTGCCAGCAGTTTATCCAGGGGGCGCGGTCAGCCCCAGCATTTT.

The table lists this clone with a few counts. This rearrangement joins TRBV5-6 to TRBJ2-7; maybe TRBD2 (6 bases). Germline V gene sequence: CDR1 SGHDT, CDR2 YYEEEE. V shed 4 bases and J shed 1 base, with 6 bases lying between them. CDR3 size: 12 residues. This CDR3 reads CASSGGSYEQYF. As DNA, the CDR3 is TGTGCCAGCAGCGGAGGGTCCTACGAGCAGTACTTC.

V is TRBV9 and J is TRBJ2-5; TRBD2 matches 13 bases. CDR1 is SGDLS and CDR2 is YYNGEE in the germline V gene. J was trimmed by 2 bases and V by 0 bases; bases with no gene match: 1. This CDR3 contains 16 residues. The CDR3 DNA sequence: TGTGCCAGCAGCGTAGGGGGACTAGCGGGACAAGAGACCCAGTACTTC. This encodes CASSVGGLAGQETQYF.

This clone appeared a single time. The chain uses TRBV15 and TRBJ2-1, with TRBD2 identical over 12 bases. Germline loops: CDR1 LNHNV, CDR2 YYDKDF (reference sequence). Trimming removed 3 bases from V and 9 bases from J; junction bases left unmatched: 6. The CDR3 runs 15 residues. This CDR3 reads CATSSRLAGESEQFF. The CDR3 region has the DNA TGTGCCACCAGCAGCAGACTAGCGGGAGAAAGTGAGCAGTTCTTC.

The chain couples TRBV6-1 to TRBJ2-1; 9 positions agree with TRBD1. Trimming removed 4 bases from V and 7 bases from J; junction bases left unmatched: 5. CDR3 size: 14 residues. Germline V gene lookup returns CDR1 MNHNS and CDR2 SASEGT. The CDR3: CASSGGQGRNEQFF. The CDR3 DNA is TGTGCCAGCAGTGGCGGACAGGGGCGGAATGAGCAGTTCTTC.

This clone appeared once. The V call is TRBV27, the J call TRBJ1-1; 9 bases match TRBD1. The CDR3 covers 14 residues. CDR1 MNHEY and CDR2 SMNVEV come from the germline V gene (reference sequence). The V segment lost 3 bases and the J segment 12 bases; nucleotides outside the gene matches: 11. The CDR3 spells CASSFHGTGRRTFF. The CDR3 region has the DNA TGTGCCAGCAGTTTCCACGGGACAGGGAGGAGGACTTTCTTT.

This clone has only a few counts. CDR3 region: CASSGGRPREQYF. CDR3 sequence (DNA): TGTGCCAGCAGTGGAGGGAGGCCGAGAGAGCAGTACTTC. V gene TRBV2 combines with J gene TRBJ2-5; tentatively, D is TRBD2 (6 bases). Looked up from germline, CDR1 is SNHLY and CDR2 is FYNNEI. CDR3 length: 13 residues. V lost 4 bases and J 11 bases, leaving 17 bases between the germline ends. Full variable domain (rest looked up from reference TRBV2 and TRBJ2-5): EPEVTQTPSHQVTQMGQEVILRCVPISNHLYFYWYRQILGQKVEFLVSFYNNEISEKSEIFDDQFSVERPDGSNFTLKIRSTKLEDSAMYFCASSGGRPREQYFGPGTRLLVL.

This clone occurred once. The chain recombines TRBV14 with TRBJ2-7; D unresolved. Germline V lookup: CDR1 SGHDN, CDR2 FVKESK. The length of the CDR3 is 15 residues. V shed 0 bases and J shed 2 bases, with 11 bases lying between them. CDR3 amino acids: CASSQESRDTYEQYF. CDR3 DNA: TGTGCCAGCAGCCAAGAAAGTCGCGACACCTACGAGCAGTACTTC.

CDR3 in amino acids: CASSQVGLPTTDTQYF. CDR3 nucleotide sequence: TGTGCCAGCAGCCAAGTAGGACTGCCTACCACAGATACGCAGTATTTT. This chain connects TRBV4-2 to TRBJ2-3; a weak D match, TRBD2 (5 bases). V was clipped by 1 base and J by 2 bases, with 13 bases between them. The CDR3 runs to 16 residues. Germline assignment: CDR1 LGHNA and CDR2 YNFKEQ.

A few counts support this clone. The chain has TRBV6-1 and TRBJ1-2, with 9 positions matching TRBD1. Looked up from germline, CDR1 is MNHNS and CDR2 is SASEGT. The trim removed 6 bases at V and 4 bases at J, leaving 6 bases unmatched. This CDR3 region has 14 residues. The CDR3 is CASSLLGQGYGYTF. DNA of the CDR3: TGTGCCAGCAGCCTCCTGGGACAGGGCTATGGCTACACCTTC.

J is TRBJ2-1 and V is TRBV6-5; 14 bases are a match to TRBD2. Trimming at V came to 6 bases and at J to 5 bases, leaving 3 bases not matched to a gene. CDR1 and CDR2 (germline): MNHEY, SVGAGI. This CDR3 has 15 amino acids. The CDR3 coding sequence is TGTGCCAGCAGACGACTAGCGGGAGGGGACAATGAGCAGTTCTTC. This translates into CASRRLAGGDNEQFF.

Worth noting for this clone: The sample has other DNA sequences that encode this CDR3 too. The J gene is TRBJ2-7, the V gene TRBV27; TRBD2 matches 15 bases. This CDR3 is built from 16 residues. J was trimmed by 0 bases and V by 6 bases; bases with no gene match: 3. CDR1 and CDR2 from the germline V gene are MNHEY and SMNVEV (reference sequence). CDR3: CASRGLAGGLSYEQYF. CDR3 in DNA: TGTGCCAGCAGGGGACTAGCGGGAGGCCTCTCCTACGAGCAGTACTTC.

This chain uses TRBV6-5 with TRBJ2-7; D perhaps matches TRBD2 (6 bases). Looked up from germline, CDR1 is MNHEY and CDR2 is SVGAGI. Trimming took 8 bases from V and 6 from J, leaving 14 bases between them. This CDR3 comprises 12 residues. CDR3 amino acids: CASRGGRVEQYF. CDR3 bases: TGTGCCAGCCGTGGAGGGAGAGTCGAGCAGTACTTC.

V gene TRBV4-1 combines with J gene TRBJ2-3; TRBD1 matches 7 bases. J was trimmed by 4 bases and V by 3 bases; bases with no gene match: 7. This CDR3 contains 15 residues. CDR1 MGHRA and CDR2 YSYEKL come from the germline V gene. The CDR3 is CASSHHGTVSDTQYF. The CDR3 DNA sequence: TGCGCCAGCAGCCATCACGGGACAGTTTCAGATACGCAGTATTTT.

V gene TRBV2 combines with J gene TRBJ1-2; D is uncertain. CDR1 and CDR2 (germline): SNHLY, FYNNEI. The V end lost 0 bases, the J end lost 5 bases, and 13 bases lay between the germline ends. This CDR3 is 15 amino acids long. The CDR3 nucleotides are TGTGCCAGCAGTGAAGCCCTCGGGAGGAAGTATGGCTACACCTTC. Its translation is CASSEALGRKYGYTF. The whole variable domain, filled in from reference TRBV2 and TRBJ1-2, reads EPEVTQTPSHQVTQMGQEVILRCVPISNHLYFYWYRQILGQKVEFLVSFYNNEISEKSEIFDDQFSVERPDGSNFTLKIRSTKLEDSAMYFCASSEALGRKYGYTFGSGTRLTVV.

This clone has just one count. The chain is built from TRBV21-1 and TRBJ2-3; TRBD2 is the table's D call, not checked against the DNA. TRBV21-1 is a pseudogene. CDR3 length equals 20 residues. The CDR3 DNA reads TGTGCCAGCAGCGAAGGGGACCGGGATCTAGCGGGAGATCCTACAGATACGCAGTATTTT. Amino acids: CASSEGDRDLAGDPTDTQYF.

This clone was seen a single time. This chain uses TRBV6-1 with TRBJ2-1; 11 bases are shared with TRBD2. The ends lost 0 bases at V and 9 bases at J; junction bases unmatched: 10. The CDR3 totals 17 residues. In germline, CDR1 is MNHNS, CDR2 SASEGT. In nucleotides, the CDR3 is TGTGCCAGCAGTGAAGCGCAGGCTAGCGGGAGGTGGGGTGAGCAGTTCTTC. Encoded protein: CASSEAQASGRWGEQFF.

The chain uses TRBV7-9 and TRBJ2-1; 10 nucleotides match TRBD2. The V gene end was trimmed by 4 bases and the J gene end by 9 bases; junction bases not matched to a gene: 12. This CDR3 comprises 16 residues. The germline CDR1 and CDR2 sequences are SEHNR and FQNEAQ (reference sequence). CDR3 nucleotide sequence: TGTGCCAGCAGCTCCTCAAGGGGGGGACTAGCGCCTGAGCAGTTCTTC. Amino acids: CASSSSRGGLAPEQFF.

V usage is TRBV28 and J usage is TRBJ2-7; D is possibly TRBD2 (5 bases). The CDR3 sequence is 16 residues long. The germline gives CDR1 MDHEN, CDR2 SYDVKM. With 7 bases removed from V and 5 bases from J, the gap between germline ends came to 24 bases. The CDR3 is CASTPAVGVWKNEQYF. The CDR3 bases are TGTGCCAGCACCCCAGCAGTGGGAGTATGGAAAAACGAGCAGTACTTC.

The chain links TRBV6-6 to TRBJ1-1; D may be TRBD1 (5 bases). Trimming took 7 bases from V and 1 from J, leaving 16 bases between them. Germline CDR1 is MNHNY and CDR2 is SVGAGI (reference sequence). The CDR3 extends over 15 amino acids. The CDR3 sequence: CASIETETKNTEAFF. CDR3 nucleotides: TGTGCCAGCATAGAGACAGAAACTAAGAACACTGAAGCTTTCTTT.

The CDR3 is CASSQDFGGTDTQYF. CDR3 nucleotides: TGCGCCAGCAGCCAAGATTTCGGGGGCACAGATACGCAGTATTTT. The rearrangement joins TRBV4-3 to TRBJ2-3, with D tentatively TRBD2 (5 bases). This CDR3 contains 15 residues. CDR1 is LGHNA, CDR2 YSLEER, per germline. Deletions cut 0 bases from V and 1 base from J, with 8 bases between.

The chain is built from TRBV5-1 and TRBJ2-7, with 9 bases that match TRBD1. The V and J ends lost 0 bases and 6 bases, in that order; junction bases with no gene match: 7. This CDR3 contains 15 residues. The germline V gene has CDR1 SGHRS and CDR2 YFSETQ. The CDR3 loop is CASSLEGTGLGEQYF. CDR3 coding DNA: TGCGCCAGCAGCTTGGAGGGGACAGGGTTAGGCGAGCAGTACTTC.

This chain joins TRBV28 and TRBJ2-2, with D tentatively TRBD2 (5 bases). Trimming stripped 7 bases from V and 4 bases from J, with 16 bases between. The CDR3 has 15 residues. Germline V lookup: CDR1 MDHEN, CDR2 SYDVKM. In nucleotides, the CDR3 is TGTGCCAGCACGGATCCGGACTGGAGCACCGGGGAGCTGTTTTTT. Translated, it gives CASTDPDWSTGELFF.